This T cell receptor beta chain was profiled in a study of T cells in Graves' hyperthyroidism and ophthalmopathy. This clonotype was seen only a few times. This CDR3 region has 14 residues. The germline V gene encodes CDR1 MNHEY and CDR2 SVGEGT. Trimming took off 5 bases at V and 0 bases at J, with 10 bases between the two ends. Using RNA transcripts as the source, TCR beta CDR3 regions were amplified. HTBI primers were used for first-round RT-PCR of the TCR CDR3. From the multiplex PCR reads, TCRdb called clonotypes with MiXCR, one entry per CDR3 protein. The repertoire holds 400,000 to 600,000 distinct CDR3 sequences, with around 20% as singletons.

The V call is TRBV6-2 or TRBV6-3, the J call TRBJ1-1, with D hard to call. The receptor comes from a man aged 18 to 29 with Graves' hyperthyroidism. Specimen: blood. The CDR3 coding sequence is TGTGCCAGCAGTCGAGAACAACTGAACACTGAAGCTTTCTTT. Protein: CASSREQLNTEAFF.